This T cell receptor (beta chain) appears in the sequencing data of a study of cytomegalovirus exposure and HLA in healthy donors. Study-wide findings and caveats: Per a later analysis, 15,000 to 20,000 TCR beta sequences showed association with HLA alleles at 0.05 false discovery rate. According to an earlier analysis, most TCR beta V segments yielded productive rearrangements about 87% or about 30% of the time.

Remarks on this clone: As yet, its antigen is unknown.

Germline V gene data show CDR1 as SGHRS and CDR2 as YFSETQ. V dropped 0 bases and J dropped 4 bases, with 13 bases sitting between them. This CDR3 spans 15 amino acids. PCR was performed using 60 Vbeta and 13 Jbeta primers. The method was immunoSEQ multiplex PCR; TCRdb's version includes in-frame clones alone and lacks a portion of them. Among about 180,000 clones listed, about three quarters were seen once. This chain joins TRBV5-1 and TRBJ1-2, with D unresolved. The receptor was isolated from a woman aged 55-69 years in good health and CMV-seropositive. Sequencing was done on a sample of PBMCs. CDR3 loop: CASSLGQERGYGYTF. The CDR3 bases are TGCGCCAGCAGCTTGGGGCAGGAGCGGGGCTATGGCTACACCTTC.